The 31 T cell receptor beta chains listed next were all sequenced from one sample in a study of T cells in Graves' hyperthyroidism and ophthalmopathy. Amplified regions were TCR beta CDR3 sequences from RNA transcripts. Initially, a first-round RT-PCR of the TCR CDR3 employed the HTBI primer set. TCRdb reprocessed the multiplex PCR reads with MiXCR, giving one entry per CDR3 protein. Seen here are under 550,000 distinct CDR3 sequences, just under 20% observed once, and the top ten hold approximately 50%. Specimen: blood. These receptors all stem from a man aged 35 to 55 with Graves' ophthalmopathy.

This clonotype was observed a single time. A read error may be the cause here, since a much bigger clone is one base away. The J gene is TRBJ2-1, the V gene TRBV7-6; 8 bases match TRBD2. Per germline, CDR1 SGHVS and CDR2 FNYEAQ. Unmatched junction bases numbered 8, after V lost 5 bases and J lost 8 bases. The CDR3 is 14 residues long. For the CDR3, the DNA is TGTGCCAGCAGCATTAGCGGGACCGGCGATGAGCAGTTCTTC. This translates into CASSISGTGDEQFF.

In this sample, this clonotype turned up many times. The J gene is TRBJ1-1, the V gene TRBV5-1; 8 bases are shared with TRBD1. The CDR3 sequence is 16 residues long. V was pared by 7 bases and J by 1 base, with 12 bases of the junction left unmatched. The germline V gene encodes CDR1 SGHRS and CDR2 YFSETQ. CDR3 nucleotide sequence: TGCGCCAGCTCCCCGGGGGACAGGAGGGCGAACACTGAAGCTTTCTTT. Amino acids: CASSPGDRRANTEAFF.

Only a few counts were recorded for this clonotype. The V gene is TRBV2, the J gene TRBJ1-2; D is unresolved. Germline CDR1 is SNHLY and CDR2 is FYNNEI. V was trimmed by 7 bases and J by 8 bases, leaving 23 bases between them. CDR3 length: 15 residues. The CDR3 DNA follows: TGTGCCAGCATACCTAACCCATGGGGTGTCGGAGGCTACACCTTC. It yields the protein CASIPNPWGVGGYTF.

V usage is TRBV6-1 and J usage is TRBJ2-2; 9 bases match TRBD2. Germline CDR1 and CDR2: MNHNS and SASEGT. V shed 4 bases and J 5 bases; nucleotides not matched to a gene: 11. The CDR3 length is 17 residues. The CDR3 bases are TGTGCCAGCAGTGGCGGGGGGGTCGGGGTCGTAACCGGGGAGCTGTTTTTT. Its protein product is CASSGGGVGVVTGELFF.

This clonotype showed up just a few times. The chain carries TRBV18 and TRBJ2-1; D is perhaps TRBD2 (6 bases). In germline, CDR1 is KGHSH, CDR2 LQKENI. The CDR3 consists of 17 residues. V shed 1 base and J shed 4 bases, with 17 bases lying between them. The DNA for the CDR3 is TGTGCCAGCTCACCACTGCGGGGTGGGGCTCTTTACAATGAGCAGTTCTTC. Translation: CASSPLRGGALYNEQFF.

This clonotype was observed a handful of times. The rearrangement uses TRBV20-1 and TRBJ2-7; D is undetermined. V was shortened by 3 bases and J by 0 bases, with 6 bases between the two germline ends. The CDR3 is made up of 12 amino acids. Per germline, CDR1 DFQATT and CDR2 SNEGSKA (reference sequence). Here the CDR3 reads CSASADSYEQYF. CDR3 sequence (DNA): TGCAGTGCTAGTGCAGACTCCTACGAGCAGTACTTC.

The sample holds many counts of this clonotype. The rearrangement joins TRBV2 to TRBJ2-7; 8 bases are a match to TRBD2. Germline V gene lookup returns CDR1 SNHLY and CDR2 FYNNEI. The CDR3 is 15 residues long. V trimming: 6 bases; J trimming: 1 base; junction bases outside the gene matches: 8. The CDR3 sequence: CASRTGLADSYEQYF. In DNA form, the CDR3 reads TGTGCCAGCAGAACAGGACTAGCCGATTCCTACGAGCAGTACTTC.

J is TRBJ1-5 and V is TRBV28; D call uncertain. Germline CDR1 MDHEN, CDR2 SYDVKM. CDR3 length equals 14 residues. Deletions cut 7 bases from V and 4 bases from J, with 14 bases between. The CDR3 is CASTVSSGNQPQHF. The CDR3 DNA sequence: TGTGCCAGCACCGTAAGTAGTGGAAATCAGCCCCAGCATTTT.

This clonotype was seen many times. V and J are TRBV28 and TRBJ1-2; 12 bases match TRBD1. The CDR3 is 15 residues long. Trimming cost V 6 bases and J 7 bases; bases outside gene matches: 9. Germline assignment: CDR1 MDHEN and CDR2 SYDVKM. The CDR3 region has the DNA TGTGCCAGCAGCCCTTGGGACAGGGGGCTGTCTGGCTACACCTTC. It translates to CASSPWDRGLSGYTF.

CDR3: CANNLMSLAANEQFF. In DNA form, the CDR3 reads TGTGCCAACAATCTGATGTCACTAGCGGCCAATGAGCAGTTCTTC. This rearrangement joins TRBV7-2 to TRBJ2-1, with TRBD2 matching over 8 bases. The CDR3 sequence is 15 residues long. Germline V gene data show CDR1 as SGHTA and CDR2 as FQGNSA. The junction had 14 bases not matched to a gene; V was cut back by 10 bases and J by 6 bases. The variable domain in full, with the rest retrieved from reference TRBV7-2 and TRBJ2-1, is GAGVSQSPSNKVTEKGKDVELRCDPISGHTALYWYRQSLGQGLEFLIYFQGNSAPDKSGLPSDRFSAERTGGSVSTLTIQRTQQEDSAVYLCANNLMSLAANEQFFGPGTRLTVL.

This clonotype was counted only a few times. This chain's CDR3 is CASSPPTGTGSYEQYF. For the CDR3, the DNA is TGTGCCAGCAGCCCTCCAACCGGGACAGGGTCCTACGAGCAGTACTTC. This chain connects TRBV9 to TRBJ2-7, with 9 nucleotides matching TRBD1. V was pared by 4 bases and J by 1 base, with 9 bases of the junction left unmatched. The germline V gene has CDR1 SGDLS and CDR2 YYNGEE. There are 16 residues in the CDR3.

The V and J genes are TRBV28 and TRBJ2-5, with 8 bases aligning to TRBD2. The germline V gene has CDR1 MDHEN and CDR2 SYDVKM. J lost 10 bases, V lost 6 bases, and 10 bases had no gene match. The CDR3 totals 13 residues. The CDR3 sequence: CASSQAVLADQYF. CDR3 bases: TGTGCCAGCAGCCAAGCTGTACTAGCGGACCAGTACTTC.

This clonotype was detected only a few times. The gene calls are TRBV13 and TRBJ2-7; 12 bases match TRBD2. The CDR3 consists of 16 residues. Germline CDR1 reads PRHDT; CDR2 reads FYEKMQ (reference sequence). The J segment lost 5 bases and the V segment lost 0 bases, leaving 5 bases of the junction unmatched. CDR3 DNA: TGTGCCAGCAGCTTAGGTTGGACTAGCGGGACTAACGAGCAGTACTTC. It translates to CASSLGWTSGTNEQYF.

This clonotype has only a few counts. At one boundary the junction diverges from the germline segment, which might be a read error. The rearrangement uses TRBV2 and TRBJ1-2; 9 positions agree with TRBD1. Germline V gene lookup returns CDR1 SNHLY and CDR2 FYNNEI. The CDR3 extends over 13 amino acids. As DNA, the CDR3 is TGTGCCGGCAGCGCCGGGACAGGGTTCGGCTACACCTTC. Translation: CAGSAGTGFGYTF.

This clonotype was observed a handful of times. CDR3 coding DNA: TGCAGTGCTAAACCCCTAGTTTCCTACAATGAGCAGTTCTTC. Encoded protein: CSAKPLVSYNEQFF. This chain links TRBV20-1 with TRBJ2-1, with D hard to call. The CDR3 is 14 residues long. Looked up from germline, CDR1 is DFQATT and CDR2 is SNEGSKA (reference sequence). V lost 4 bases, J lost 1 base, and 11 bases lay in between.

The chain couples TRBV3-1 to TRBJ2-1; no reliable D call. CDR3 length: 12 amino acids. Per germline, CDR1 LGHDT and CDR2 YNNKEL (reference sequence). The V gene lost 1 base and the J gene lost 9 bases, with 7 bases spanning the gap. CDR3 loop: CASSQVSFEQFF. The DNA of the CDR3 is TGTGCCAGCAGCCAAGTAAGTTTTGAGCAGTTCTTC.

This clonotype has only a few counts. The rearrangement links TRBV7-2 to TRBJ1-2; 9 bases are a match to TRBD1. There are 13 residues in the CDR3. The junction had 6 bases not matched to a gene; V was cut back by 5 bases and J by 8 bases. CDR1 and CDR2 from the germline V gene are SGHTA and FQGNSA. CDR3 bases: TGTGCCAGCAGCGCCGGACAGGGGAGAGGCTACACCTTC. It translates to CASSAGQGRGYTF.

This clonotype was counted only a few times. V gene TRBV6-5 combines with J gene TRBJ1-1, with TRBD1 as a possible D gene (6 bases). The CDR3 spans 15 residues. V was pared by 2 bases and J by 4 bases, with 14 bases between. Germline CDR1 MNHEY, CDR2 SVGAGI. The CDR3 protein is CASSYGEGGGTEAFF. In DNA form, the CDR3 reads TGTGCCAGCAGTTACGGGGAGGGGGGGGGCACTGAAGCTTTCTTT.

This clonotype was detected ten times or more. This chain connects TRBV12-3 or TRBV12-4 to TRBJ2-5; D is uncertain. CDR3 length: 12 residues. With 2 bases removed from V and 5 bases from J, the gap between germline ends came to 6 bases. The CDR3 DNA reads TGTGCCAGCAGTTTACTAGGGGAGACCCAGTACTTC. It translates to CASSLLGETQYF.

The chain recombines TRBV30 with TRBJ2-3; TRBD2 aligns across 9 bases. V dropped 1 base and J dropped 3; count of bases not matched to a gene: 14. The CDR3 covers 18 residues. The germline CDR1 and CDR2 sequences are GTSNPN and SVGIG (reference sequence). The DNA of the CDR3 is TGTGCCTGGAGTGGGCCATTAGCGGGAGACGGGGAAACAGATACGCAGTATTTT. It yields the protein CAWSGPLAGDGETDTQYF.

This chain connects TRBV5-1 to TRBJ2-7, with 9 bases aligning to TRBD1. This CDR3 has 16 amino acids. Trimming removed 1 base from V and 3 bases from J; junction bases left unmatched: 8. Germline V gene lookup returns CDR1 SGHRS and CDR2 YFSETQ. The CDR3 loop reads CASSLTVGQGFYEQYF. CDR3 nucleotides: TGCGCCAGCAGCTTGACTGTGGGACAGGGTTTCTACGAGCAGTACTTC.

With regard to this clonotype: A much more abundant neighbour one base away suggests this may be a read error. The V call is TRBV12-3 or TRBV12-4, the J call TRBJ1-1; a possible D gene is TRBD1 (6 bases). V gave up 7 bases and J gave up 0 bases, with 15 bases separating them. This CDR3 contains 15 residues. The CDR3 region is CASTSWTAMNTEAFF. For the CDR3, the DNA is TGTGCCAGCACATCTTGGACAGCCATGAACACTGAAGCTTTCTTT.

This clonotype was recorded at least ten times. The chain combines TRBV6-1 with TRBJ2-2, with 7 nucleotides matching TRBD1. CDR1 and CDR2 (germline): MNHNS, SASEGT. The CDR3 has 19 residues. V dropped 7 bases and J dropped 2; count of bases not matched to a gene: 19. The CDR3 DNA follows: TGTGCCAGCAACAGGGGAGAACCAATATTAAATTACAACACCGGGGAGCTGTTTTTT. Its translation: CASNRGEPILNYNTGELFF.

The rearrangement links TRBV4-3 to TRBJ1-6; 7 nucleotides agree with TRBD1. The CDR3 spans 15 residues. Germline loops: CDR1 LGHNA, CDR2 YSLEER. Trimming cost V 3 bases and J 10 bases; bases outside gene matches: 9. CDR3 sequence reads: CASSQETGYSSPLHF. For the CDR3, the DNA is TGCGCCAGCAGCCAGGAGACAGGGTATAGCTCACCCCTCCACTTT.

This sequence joins TRBV5-1 and TRBJ2-5, with D perhaps TRBD1 (6 bases). CDR3 size: 15 residues. CDR1 SGHRS and CDR2 YFSETQ come from the germline V gene. The ends were cut back, 3 bases at V and 5 bases at J, with 17 bases in the middle. CDR3 protein: CASSSLGRGGETQYF. The CDR3 DNA sequence: TGCGCCAGCAGCTCCCTCGGCAGGGGTGGGGAGACCCAGTACTTC.

The chain employs TRBV30 and TRBJ2-5; D might be TRBD2 (6 bases). Trimming pared 1 base from V and 4 bases from J, leaving 13 bases between. Per the germline V gene, CDR1 is GTSNPN and CDR2 is SVGIG (reference sequence). CDR3 length equals 14 residues. CDR3 sequence: CAWSAGTQRETQYF. In nucleotides, the CDR3 is TGTGCCTGGAGTGCCGGGACTCAGAGAGAGACCCAGTACTTC.

V is TRBV19 and J is TRBJ1-5; D not resolved. Trimming took 0 bases from V and 3 from J, leaving 9 bases between them. The length of the CDR3 is 15 residues. The germline V gene has CDR1 LNHDA and CDR2 SQIVND (reference sequence). The CDR3 spells CASSIERTTNQPQHF. The CDR3 nucleotides are TGTGCCAGTAGTATAGAACGGACGACCAATCAGCCCCAGCATTTT.

This clonotype was detected only a few times. A junction boundary mismatches the germline segment, possibly from a read error. The CDR3 DNA reads as TGTGCCACCAGTGATTTCGGACAGGGTCAAGAGACCCAGTACTTC. As protein: CATSDFGQGQETQYF. This rearrangement joins TRBV10-3 to TRBJ2-5, with 8 bases identical to TRBD1. The CDR3 totals 15 residues. CDR1 and CDR2 from the germline V gene are ENHRY and SYGVKD.

The rearrangement joins TRBV2 to TRBJ2-3; 12 nucleotides align to TRBD1. CDR1 is SNHLY, CDR2 FYNNEI, per germline. The CDR3 is made up of 17 amino acids. Trimming at V came to 5 bases and at J to 3 bases, leaving 9 bases not matched to a gene. The CDR3, as DNA: TGTGCCAGCAGTCCCAAGGGACAGGGGGCCCGAACAGATACGCAGTATTTT. As protein: CASSPKGQGARTDTQYF. The full variable domain, with the rest looked up from reference TRBV2 and TRBJ2-3, is EPEVTQTPSHQVTQMGQEVILRCVPISNHLYFYWYRQILGQKVEFLVSFYNNEISEKSEIFDDQFSVERPDGSNFTLKIRSTKLEDSAMYFCASSPKGQGARTDTQYFGPGTRLTVL.

The sample holds a few counts of this clonotype. DNA of the CDR3: TGTGCCAGCAGTTTATCGGGGACAGGGGGTTACGAGCAGTACTTC. This gives the protein CASSLSGTGGYEQYF. This chain links TRBV27 with TRBJ2-7; 11 bases align to TRBD1. The V gene's germline CDR1 is MNHEY and CDR2 SMNVEV (reference sequence). With 0 bases clipped from V and 4 bases from J, the junction kept 2 bases outside the gene matches. This CDR3 is built from 15 residues.

About this clonotype itself: A read error may explain this, as a much larger clone is one base away. The chain employs TRBV7-9 and TRBJ1-1, with no clear D. Trimming took off 4 bases at V and 0 bases at J, with 6 bases between the two ends. Germline V gene lookup returns CDR1 SEHNR and CDR2 FQNEAQ (reference sequence). The length of the CDR3 is 13 residues. CDR3 nucleotide sequence: TGTGCCAGCAGCTGGGATATGAACACTGAAGCTTTCTTT. It encodes CASSWDMNTEAFF.